The present T cell receptor (beta chain) was sequenced within a study of T cells after yellow fever vaccination. TCRdb reprocessed the 5' RACE reads via MiXCR and lists one record per CDR3 protein. Of some 110,000 distinct CDR3 sequences listed, 7.2% are singletons. A few counts support this clonotype. What it binds is unknown. Study observations and caveats: Clonotypes appearing in both CD4 and CD8 compartments existed, and their share was small.

Germline loops: CDR1 SGHTA, CDR2 FQGNSA. Trimming took 7 bases from V and 4 from J, leaving 19 bases between them. There are 15 residues in the CDR3. The source was CD4+ T cells sorted from PBMCs, collected approximately 40 days after the first yellow fever vaccination. The J gene is TRBJ1-2, the V gene TRBV7-2; the D gene is possibly TRBD1 (6 bases). The TCR comes from a man aged 18 to 30 who received the YFV17D yellow fever vaccine. CDR3: CASTFQGRGGYGYTF. The CDR3 coding sequence is TGTGCCAGCACCTTCCAAGGCAGGGGAGGCTATGGCTACACCTTC.